This T cell receptor beta chain was captured by sequencing in a study of T cell responses to AZD1222 COVID-19 vaccine. Study-wide background: Pooled together were second doses at about 4 or about 12 weeks.

To note about this clone: Its antigen is undetermined.

General study findings and limits: Most donors were white British and more were female, and clonal diversity was possibly underestimated. No day 14 peak samples; only post-peak repertoires were characterized. Epitopes outside B.1.351 and B.1.1.7 mutated regions reportedly drew nearly half of spike TCRs.

Sequencing was performed with immunoSEQ multiplex PCR; in TCRdb, only in-frame clones are kept and a portion is missing. The data show under 140,000 clones, 81% seen once. This CDR3 contains 13 residues. Germline trimming cut 5 bases from V and 6 bases from J; bases unmatched to any gene: 4. The germline V gene has CDR1 GTSNPN and CDR2 SVGIG (reference sequence). The receptor's source is an adult in good health. The chain uses TRBV30 and TRBJ1-6; 7 bases are a match to TRBD1. Source: peripheral blood, taken on day 0 of AZD1222 vaccination. The CDR3 nucleotides are TGTGCCTGGGACAGGGTAATTAATTCACCCCTCCACTTT. The encoded protein is CAWDRVINSPLHF.